A single sample is the source of the 17 T cell receptor beta chains below, sequenced in a study of blood T cell repertoires in COVID-19. Method: immunoSEQ multiplex PCR; TCRdb's copy keeps in-frame clones and lacks some. This table holds approximately 260,000 clones, under 95% found once. The sample comprised PBMCs or T cells enriched from blood (not recorded which). The source is a woman under 30 who had recovered from COVID-19.

The chain combines TRBV6-2 or TRBV6-3 with TRBJ1-1; D remains unclear. The germline V gene has CDR1 MNHEY and CDR2 SVGEGT. V lost 0 bases to trimming and J lost 10 bases, with 15 bases between them. The CDR3 consists of 14 residues. The CDR3 here is CASSYSTLPLGAFF. The CDR3 DNA reads TGTGCCAGCAGTTACTCGACTCTCCCATTGGGAGCTTTCTTT.

The V gene is TRBV2, the J gene TRBJ2-3, with D possibly matching TRBD1 (6 bases). V dropped 4 bases and J dropped 6 bases, with 11 bases sitting between them. The CDR3 contains 13 residues. In germline, CDR1 is SNHLY, CDR2 FYNNEI. CDR3 DNA sequence: TGTGCCAGCAGTGGACAGGCGGGTGATACGCAGTATTTT. Protein sequence: CASSGQAGDTQYF.

CDR3 protein: CASSETGPNEKLFF. The CDR3 DNA is TGTGCCAGCAGCGAGACAGGGCCTAATGAAAAACTGTTTTTT. The rearrangement links TRBV11-3 to TRBJ1-4; 7 bases are a match to TRBD1. V trimming: 5 bases; J trimming: 3 bases; junction bases outside the gene matches: 3. This CDR3 region has 14 residues. The V gene's germline CDR1 is SGHNT and CDR2 YENEEA.

The chain employs TRBV10-1 and TRBJ2-1; D is unresolved. Trimming left V 4 bases short and J 4 bases short, with 5 bases between. Per germline, CDR1 WNHNN and CDR2 SYGVQD (reference sequence). This CDR3 contains 12 residues. The CDR3 DNA reads TGCGCCAGCAGTGGAGGATACAATGAGCAGTTCTTC. This gives the protein CASSGGYNEQFF.

This rearrangement joins TRBV9 to TRBJ1-2; 9 positions agree with TRBD1. This CDR3 region has 15 residues. V dropped 3 bases and J dropped 4; count of bases not matched to a gene: 7. The germline V gene encodes CDR1 SGDLS and CDR2 YYNGEE. The CDR3 protein is CASSGAGQGFYGYTF. CDR3 DNA: TGTGCCAGCAGCGGAGCGGGACAGGGCTTCTATGGCTACACCTTC.

J is TRBJ2-5 and V is TRBV4-3; 9 nucleotides align to TRBD2. Trimming took 4 bases from V and 2 from J; bases not matched to a gene: 8. Germline CDR1 and CDR2: LGHNA and YSLEER. This CDR3 has 16 residues. The CDR3 DNA reads TGCGCCAGCAGCCCCACTAGCGGGCAAACTCAAGAGACCCAGTACTTC. Residues: CASSPTSGQTQETQYF.

The rearrangement uses TRBV18 and TRBJ2-1; 7 nucleotides match TRBD1. CDR3 length equals 13 residues. V lost 11 bases to trimming and J lost 1 base; unmatched junction nucleotides: 5. Germline CDR1 and CDR2: KGHSH and LQKENI. CDR3 nucleotides: TGTGCCGGCCGGGACAGTTCCTACAATGAGCAGTTCTTC. Its protein product is CAGRDSSYNEQFF.

The chain links TRBV7-9 to TRBJ1-6, with D possibly matching TRBD1 (5 bases). The CDR3 extends over 18 amino acids. V was cut by 0 bases and J by 0 bases, with 12 bases left in between. CDR1 SEHNR and CDR2 FQNEAQ come from the germline V gene (reference sequence). The CDR3 here is CASSLARAPRSYNSPLHF. The CDR3 nucleotides read TGTGCCAGCAGCTTAGCCAGGGCCCCCCGCTCCTATAATTCACCCCTCCACTTT.

The chain employs TRBV5-4 and TRBJ2-1; 7 bases fit TRBD2. The CDR3 length is 15 residues. Trimming removed 2 bases from V and 5 bases from J; junction bases left unmatched: 7. Germline values: CDR1 SGHNT, CDR2 YYREEE (reference sequence). In DNA, the CDR3 is TGTGCCAGCAGCTTCGGCGGGAGTAGGGACAATGAGCAGTTCTTC. Residues: CASSFGGSRDNEQFF.

This clone was seen only a few times. The V and J genes are TRBV6-2 or TRBV6-3 and TRBJ1-2; D possibly corresponds to TRBD1 (5 bases). The CDR3 is 15 residues long. Trimming stripped 2 bases from V and 1 base from J, with 11 bases between. In germline, CDR1 is MNHEY, CDR2 SVGEGT. The CDR3 DNA is TGTGCCAGCAGTTACAGGCAGGGAATTAACTATGGCTACACCTTC. The encoded protein is CASSYRQGINYGYTF.

This chain joins TRBV9 and TRBJ1-2; TRBD1 is a possible D gene (6 bases). Trimming left V 3 bases short and J 4 bases short, with 16 bases between. The CDR3 spans 15 residues. Germline-derived CDR1 and CDR2 are SGDLS and YYNGEE. The CDR3: CASSGNQGILYGYTF. As DNA, the CDR3 is TGTGCCAGCAGCGGTAACCAGGGGATCCTCTATGGCTACACCTTC.

The chain recombines TRBV20-1 with TRBJ1-2; D remains ambiguous. The V and J ends lost 3 bases and 6 bases respectively, with 11 bases between them. Germline lookup yields CDR1 DFQATT and CDR2 SNEGSKA (reference sequence). This CDR3 region has 12 residues. CDR3 region: CSASREGDGYTF. DNA of the CDR3: TGCAGTGCTAGTAGGGAGGGAGATGGCTACACCTTC.

The chain couples TRBV7-2 to TRBJ2-7; D is undetermined. The CDR3 is 13 residues long. Germline CDR1 reads SGHTA; CDR2 reads FQGNSA. V lost 3 bases, J lost 5 bases, and 11 bases lay in between. This CDR3 is CASSFFGTDEQYF. CDR3 sequence (DNA): TGTGCCAGCAGCTTTTTCGGTACCGACGAGCAGTACTTC.

The chain is built from TRBV27 and TRBJ2-1, with D unresolved. With 5 bases removed from V and 4 bases from J, the gap between germline ends came to 3 bases. The CDR3 spans 11 residues. Looked up from germline, CDR1 is MNHEY and CDR2 is SMNVEV (reference sequence). In DNA form, the CDR3 reads TGTGCCAGCAGTCGGTACAATGAGCAGTTCTTC. Its translation: CASSRYNEQFF.

The rearrangement joins TRBV13 to TRBJ1-4; tentative D call: TRBD1 (5 bases). Germline V gene lookup returns CDR1 PRHDT and CDR2 FYEKMQ (reference sequence). With 0 bases removed from V and 6 bases from J, the gap between germline ends came to 11 bases. This CDR3 comprises 15 residues. CDR3 nucleotide sequence: TGTGCCAGCAGCTTAGGTCCGTCGGGGGATGAAAAACTGTTTTTT. The encoded protein is CASSLGPSGDEKLFF.

The rearrangement joins TRBV5-4 to TRBJ2-7, with D perhaps TRBD1 (7 bases). The germline gives CDR1 SGHNT, CDR2 YYREEE (reference sequence). Trimming removed 0 bases from V and 0 bases from J, with 22 bases in between. The CDR3 consists of 19 residues. This chain's CDR3 is CASSLEGALGGETSYEQYF. CDR3 nucleotides: TGTGCCAGCAGCTTGGAGGGGGCTCTCGGGGGAGAGACCTCCTACGAGCAGTACTTC.

V and J are TRBV3-1 (or the pseudogene TRBV3-2) and TRBJ1-1, with no clear D. V dropped 4 bases and J dropped 2 bases, with 8 bases sitting between them. The CDR3 sequence is 13 residues long. CDR1 is LGHDT and CDR2 is YNNKEL in the germline V gene (reference sequence). CDR3 loop: CASSPLINTEAFF. For the CDR3, the DNA is TGTGCCAGCAGCCCGCTAATTAACACTGAAGCTTTCTTT.